The 14 T cell receptor beta chains presented below share a single source sample, sequenced in a study of CD8 T cells in ankylosing spondylitis. The study's findings and limits: A motif of several highly homologous TCR beta variants was seen as apparently characteristic of ankylosing spondylitis blood.

TCRdb redid the calling of the 5' RACE reads with MiXCR, one entry per CDR3 protein. Here the sample spans around 770,000 distinct CDR3 sequences, roughly 10% being singletons. These TCRs' antigens remain unknown. The sequencing sample was made of blood, either unsorted or a sorted T cell fraction (not recorded which). The receptors shown here come from a male donor with ankylosing spondylitis.

This clonotype was seen only a few times. The rearrangement links TRBV7-2 to TRBJ1-6; D remains ambiguous. The CDR3 has 14 residues. V was pared by 3 bases and J by 5 bases, with 8 bases between. Germline loops: CDR1 SGHTA, CDR2 FQGNSA. DNA of the CDR3: TGTGCCAGCAGCTTCTACGGCAATAATTCACCCCTCCACTTT. Amino acids: CASSFYGNNSPLHF.

The table lists this clonotype with a few counts. The chain uses TRBV20-1 and TRBJ2-7, with D unresolved. Trimming left V 5 bases short and J 2 bases short, with 13 bases between. This CDR3 is 13 amino acids long. Germline V gene data show CDR1 as DFQATT and CDR2 as SNEGSKA (reference sequence). CDR3 DNA: TGCAGTGCTCCGCGGACCGAGACCTACGAGCAGTACTTC. It specifies CSAPRTETYEQYF.

This clonotype was seen just once. V gene TRBV6-2 or TRBV6-3 combines with J gene TRBJ2-4; D remains unclear. Trimming pared 4 bases from V and 0 bases from J, leaving 7 bases between. The germline gives CDR1 MNHEY, CDR2 SVGEGT. This CDR3 comprises 14 residues. The CDR3 sequence is CASSFRLAKNIQYF. The CDR3 DNA reads as TGTGCCAGCAGTTTTCGGCTAGCCAAAAACATTCAGTACTTC.

The rearrangement links TRBV10-3 to TRBJ1-2; tentatively, D is TRBD1 (6 bases). Deletions cut 8 bases from V and 8 bases from J, with 18 bases between. Germline assignment: CDR1 ENHRY and CDR2 SYGVKD. The CDR3 spans 13 residues. CDR3: CAIGPVLRGGYTF. The DNA of the CDR3 is TGTGCCATCGGTCCGGTTCTTAGGGGGGGCTACACCTTC.

The chain couples TRBV7-9 to TRBJ1-2; no reliable D call. Per the germline V gene, CDR1 is SEHNR and CDR2 is FQNEAQ (reference sequence). The CDR3 has 14 amino acids. The germline V and J ends were trimmed by 2 bases and 1 base, with 8 bases remaining between them. DNA for the CDR3: TGTGCCAGCAGCTTATCCCGCCTTAACTATGGCTACACCTTC. Encoded protein: CASSLSRLNYGYTF.

This clonotype came up a few times. The CDR3: CASSHGPIYNEQFF. CDR3 DNA sequence: TGTGCCAGCTCGCACGGGCCCATCTACAATGAGCAGTTCTTC. The chain couples TRBV18 to TRBJ2-1; D unclear. The CDR3 is 14 residues long. Trimming left V 6 bases short and J 3 bases short, with 12 bases between. The germline CDR1 and CDR2 sequences are KGHSH and LQKENI.

The rearrangement joins TRBV5-1 to TRBJ2-7; D is unresolved. CDR3 length equals 13 residues. CDR1 is SGHRS and CDR2 is YFSETQ in the germline V gene. V lost 4 bases and J 3 bases, leaving 11 bases between the germline ends. The CDR3 nucleotides are TGCGCCAGCAGCCCGGACCGGCTCTACGAGCAGTACTTC. Protein sequence: CASSPDRLYEQYF.

V usage is TRBV4-3 and J usage is TRBJ2-2, with D perhaps matching TRBD2 (7 bases). The CDR3 sequence is 16 residues long. Germline V gene data show CDR1 as LGHNA and CDR2 as YSLEER. Deletions cut 0 bases from V and 6 bases from J, with 14 bases between. CDR3 in DNA: TGCGCCAGCAGCCAAGACCTCCAAGGGGGGGCCGGGGAGCTGTTTTTT. As protein: CASSQDLQGGAGELFF.

The table lists this clonotype with a few counts. The rearrangement links TRBV6-1 to TRBJ2-5; D may be TRBD1 (6 bases). V gave up 8 bases and J gave up 1 base, with 14 bases separating them. The CDR3 is made up of 14 amino acids. Germline values: CDR1 MNHNS, CDR2 SASEGT. CDR3 bases: TGTGCCAGCGGAGATCCGGACAGCCAAGAGACCCAGTACTTC. It codes for CASGDPDSQETQYF.

This clonotype was seen ten or more times. The chain is built from TRBV20-1 and TRBJ1-1; D gene unclear. In germline, CDR1 is DFQATT, CDR2 SNEGSKA (reference sequence). The germline V and J ends were trimmed by 7 bases and 1 base, with 13 bases remaining between them. This CDR3 is 13 amino acids long. For the CDR3, the DNA is TGCAGTGTCAGAACTGGGTGGAACACTGAAGCTTTCTTT. Translation gives CSVRTGWNTEAFF.

This chain links TRBV9 with TRBJ1-2, with D perhaps matching TRBD1 (5 bases). Trimming took 0 bases from V and 8 from J, leaving 11 bases between them. CDR3 size: 13 residues. Germline loops: CDR1 SGDLS, CDR2 YYNGEE. In DNA, the CDR3 is TGTGCCAGCAGCGTAGGGGGGGGAGCGGGCTACACCTTC. Its translation is CASSVGGGAGYTF.

The V and J genes are TRBV4-2 and TRBJ2-3, with 11 bases matching TRBD2. This CDR3 contains 17 residues. V lost 0 bases, J lost 3 bases, and 5 bases stayed unmatched. CDR1 LGHNA and CDR2 YNFKEQ come from the germline V gene. This CDR3 is CASSQELAGEGTDTQYF. CDR3 sequence (DNA): TGTGCCAGCAGCCAAGAACTAGCGGGAGAGGGAACAGATACGCAGTATTTT.

The J gene is TRBJ1-6, the V gene TRBV25-1, with a possible D match to TRBD1 (6 bases). Germline V lookup: CDR1 MGHDK, CDR2 SYGVNS. This CDR3 has 15 residues. Trimming left V 6 bases short and J 10 bases short, with 19 bases between. CDR3 protein: CASRSRDTERSPLHF. CDR3 sequence (DNA): TGTGCCAGCAGATCCCGGGACACGGAGCGCTCACCCCTCCACTTT.

The chain joins TRBV5-1 to TRBJ1-2; 10 nucleotides match TRBD1. The CDR3 has 13 amino acids. Trimming took 5 bases from V and 6 from J; bases not matched to a gene: 4. Germline V gene data show CDR1 as SGHRS and CDR2 as YFSETQ. The CDR3 region is CASSIDRGHGYTF. The CDR3 DNA sequence: TGCGCCAGCAGTATCGACAGGGGGCATGGCTACACCTTC. Combining the CDR3 with reference TRBV5-1 and TRBJ1-2 gives the whole variable domain KAGVTQTPRYLIKTRGQQVTLSCSPISGHRSVSWYQQTPGQGLQFLFEYFSETQRNKGNFPGRFSGRQFSNSRSEMNVSTLELGDSALYLCASSIDRGHGYTFGSGTRLTVV.